This TCR beta chain is drawn from a study of T-cell reconstitution after alpha-beta-depleted transplantation in children. In germline, CDR1 is SQVTM, CDR2 ANQGSEA. The CDR3 sequence is 14 residues long. The V gene end was trimmed by 4 bases and the J gene end by 9 bases; junction bases not matched to a gene: 9. Unique molecular identifiers were incorporated into the prepared TCRbeta library. TCRdb ran MiXCR on the PCR reads and lists one entry per CDR3 protein. Counted here are 350,000 to 450,000 distinct CDR3 sequences, less than 15% occurring once; the ten biggest clones make up over 3.5%. The rearrangement links TRBV29-1 to TRBJ2-1, with 10 bases lining up with TRBD2. The sequencing here drew on PBMCs, taken from the stem cell graft. The clonotype originates from a human donor who donated a stem cell graft to a child with Fanconi anemia. This CDR3 is CSVVPSGGGIEQFF. The CDR3 DNA sequence: TGCAGCGTTGTTCCTAGCGGGGGAGGCATTGAGCAGTTCTTC.